What follows describes a single TCR beta chain. This sample was taken from a study of T-cell reconstitution after alpha-beta-depleted transplantation in children. Unique molecular identifiers were incorporated when the TCRbeta library was constructed. TCRdb reprocessed the PCR reads with MiXCR, giving one entry per CDR3 protein. Of roughly 200,000 distinct CDR3 sequences listed, roughly 7% were seen once; the top ten hold 5.5% to 6.5%. The CDR3 covers 14 residues. The germline V and J ends were trimmed by 3 bases and 5 bases, with 13 bases remaining between them. Germline V gene lookup returns CDR1 SEHNR and CDR2 FQNEAQ (reference sequence).

The TCR was taken from a boy between 2 and 10 years old with acute lymphoblastic leukemia, due to receive a stem cell transplant. The chain joins TRBV7-9 to TRBJ1-1; D unclear. Sequencing used PBMCs, obtained before TCRalphabeta/CD19-depleted stem cell transplant. This CDR3 is CASSLGFFGTEAFF. For the CDR3, the DNA is TGTGCCAGCAGCTTGGGCTTTTTTGGTACTGAAGCTTTCTTT. Using reference TRBV7-9 and TRBJ1-1 for the parts outside the CDR3, the full variable domain is DTGVSQNPRHKITKRGQNVTFRCDPISEHNRLYWYRQTLGQGPEFLTYFQNEAQLEKSRLLSDRFSAERPKGSFSTLEIQRTEQGDSAMYLCASSLGFFGTEAFFGQGTRLTVV.